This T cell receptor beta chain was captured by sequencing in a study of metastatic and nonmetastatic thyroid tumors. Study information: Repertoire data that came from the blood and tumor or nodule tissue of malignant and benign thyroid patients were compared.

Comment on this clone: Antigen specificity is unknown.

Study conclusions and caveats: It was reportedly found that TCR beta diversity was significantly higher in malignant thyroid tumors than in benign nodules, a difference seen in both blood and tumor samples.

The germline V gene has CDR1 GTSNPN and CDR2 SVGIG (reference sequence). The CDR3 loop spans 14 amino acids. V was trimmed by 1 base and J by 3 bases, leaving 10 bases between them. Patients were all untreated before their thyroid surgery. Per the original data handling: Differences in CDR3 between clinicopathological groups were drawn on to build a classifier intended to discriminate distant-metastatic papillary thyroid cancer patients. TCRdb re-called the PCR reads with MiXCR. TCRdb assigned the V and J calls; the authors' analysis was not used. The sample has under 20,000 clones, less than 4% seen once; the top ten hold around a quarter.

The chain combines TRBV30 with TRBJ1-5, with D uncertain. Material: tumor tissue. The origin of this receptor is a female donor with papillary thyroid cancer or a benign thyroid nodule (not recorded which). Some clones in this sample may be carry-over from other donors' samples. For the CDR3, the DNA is TGTGCCTGGAGTGCGAGGCAGTTCAATCAGCCCCAGCATTTT. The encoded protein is CAWSARQFNQPQHF.